This entry describes one T cell receptor (beta chain). This entry belongs to a study of blood T cell repertoires in COVID-19. Clones were sequenced by immunoSEQ multiplex PCR, and TCRdb holds only the in-frame ones, with some missing. Of 120,000 to 150,000 clones detected, around nine tenths appear once; the ten largest clones hold 2.3%. From germline, CDR1 is SEHNR and CDR2 FQNEAQ (reference sequence). Trimming cost V 4 bases and J 5 bases; bases outside gene matches: 8. There are 15 residues in the CDR3. The chain employs TRBV7-9 and TRBJ2-3, with 8 bases that match TRBD1. This receptor was obtained from a human donor in a cohort sampled during active COVID-19. The specimen sequenced was peripheral blood. The CDR3 is CASSYGQGSGDTQYF. The CDR3 DNA is TGTGCCAGCAGCTACGGACAGGGCAGTGGAGATACGCAGTATTTT.